This T cell receptor beta chain was obtained from a study of blood T cell repertoires in COVID-19. Overall study: The samples span acute and convalescent COVID-19 from the United States, Italy and Spain. PBMCs, B-cell-depleted T cells, or T cells provided the cDNA or gDNA that made up the material.

As originally analysed: Amplifying reference gene primers gave estimates of nucleated cell counts. Profiling relied on immunoSEQ multiplex PCR, and the TCRdb table lists in-frame clones only, not all of them. V, J and clone size reflect that table, while D and trimming were determined from the DNA. The table lists 200,000 to 300,000 clones, around four fifths of them singletons. Trimming left V 4 bases short and J 4 bases short, with 21 bases between. The CDR3 spans 16 residues. Germline V gene sequence: CDR1 SGDLS, CDR2 YYNGEE. The source is a woman aged 55-69 years with active or convalescent COVID-19. The chain uses TRBV9 and TRBJ2-7; possible D gene TRBD2, 5 bases. Sequencing used peripheral blood. CDR3 region: CASSPFRGRDSYEQYF. CDR3 in DNA: TGTGCCAGCAGCCCCTTCCGGGGTCGGGATTCGTACGAGCAGTACTTC.